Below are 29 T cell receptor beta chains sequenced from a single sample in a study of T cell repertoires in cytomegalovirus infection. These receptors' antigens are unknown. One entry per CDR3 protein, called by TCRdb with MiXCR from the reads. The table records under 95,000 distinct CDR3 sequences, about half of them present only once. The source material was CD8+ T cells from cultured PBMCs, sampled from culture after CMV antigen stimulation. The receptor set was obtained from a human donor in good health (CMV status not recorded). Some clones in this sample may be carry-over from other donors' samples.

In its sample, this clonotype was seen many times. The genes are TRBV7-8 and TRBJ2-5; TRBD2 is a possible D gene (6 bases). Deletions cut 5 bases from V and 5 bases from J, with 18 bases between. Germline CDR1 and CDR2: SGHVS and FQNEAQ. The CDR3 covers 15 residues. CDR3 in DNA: TGTGCCAGCAGCGCCGCGGAGGGATTCGGGGAGACCCAGTACTTC. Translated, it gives CASSAAEGFGETQYF.

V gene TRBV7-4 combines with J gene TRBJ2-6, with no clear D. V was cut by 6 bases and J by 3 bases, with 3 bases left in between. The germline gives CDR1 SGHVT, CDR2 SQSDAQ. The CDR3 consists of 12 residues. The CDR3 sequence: CASRGGANVLTF. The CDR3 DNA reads TGTGCCAGCAGAGGTGGGGCCAACGTCCTGACTTTC. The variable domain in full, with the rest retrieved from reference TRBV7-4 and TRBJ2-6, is GAGVSQSPRYKVAKRGRDVALRCDSISGHVTLYWYRQTLGQGSEVLTYSQSDAQRDKSGRPSGRFSAERPERSVSTLKIQRTEQGDSAVYLCASRGGANVLTFGAGSRLTVL.

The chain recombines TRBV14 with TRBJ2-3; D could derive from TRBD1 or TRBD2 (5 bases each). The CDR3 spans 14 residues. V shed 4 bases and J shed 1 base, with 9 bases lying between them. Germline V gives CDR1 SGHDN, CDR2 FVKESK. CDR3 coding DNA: TGTGCCAGCAGCCTTCGAGGGGGCACAGATACGCAGTATTTT. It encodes CASSLRGGTDTQYF. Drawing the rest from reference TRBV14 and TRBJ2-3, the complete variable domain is EAGVTQFPSHSVIEKGQTVTLRCDPISGHDNLYWYRRVMGKEIKFLLHFVKESKQDESGMPNNRFLAERTGGTYSTLKVQPAELEDSGVYFCASSLRGGTDTQYFGPGTRLTVL.

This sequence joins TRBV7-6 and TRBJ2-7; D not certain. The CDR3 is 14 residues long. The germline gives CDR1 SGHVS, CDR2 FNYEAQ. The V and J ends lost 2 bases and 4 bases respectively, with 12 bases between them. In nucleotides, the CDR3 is TGTGCCAGCAGCTTAAGTACCGGCGCATACGAGCAGTACTTC. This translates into CASSLSTGAYEQYF.

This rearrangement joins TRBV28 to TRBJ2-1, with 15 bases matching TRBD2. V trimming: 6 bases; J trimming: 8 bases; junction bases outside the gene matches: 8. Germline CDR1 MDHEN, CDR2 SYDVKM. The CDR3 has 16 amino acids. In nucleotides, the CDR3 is TGTGCCAGCAGAGGACTAGCGGGAGGGCCATCGTATGAGCAGTTCTTC. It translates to CASRGLAGGPSYEQFF.

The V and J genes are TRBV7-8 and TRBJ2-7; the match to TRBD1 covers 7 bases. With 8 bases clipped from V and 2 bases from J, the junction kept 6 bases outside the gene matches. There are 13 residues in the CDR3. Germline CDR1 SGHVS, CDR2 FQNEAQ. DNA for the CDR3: TGTGCCAGCTCCGGGACAGTAACCTACGAGCAGTACTTC. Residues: CASSGTVTYEQYF.

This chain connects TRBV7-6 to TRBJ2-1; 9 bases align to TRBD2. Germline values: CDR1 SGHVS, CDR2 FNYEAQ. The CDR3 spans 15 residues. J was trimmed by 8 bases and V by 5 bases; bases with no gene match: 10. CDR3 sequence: CASSPAGGRADEQFF. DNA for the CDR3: TGTGCCAGCAGCCCTGCCGGCGGGAGGGCCGATGAGCAGTTCTTC.

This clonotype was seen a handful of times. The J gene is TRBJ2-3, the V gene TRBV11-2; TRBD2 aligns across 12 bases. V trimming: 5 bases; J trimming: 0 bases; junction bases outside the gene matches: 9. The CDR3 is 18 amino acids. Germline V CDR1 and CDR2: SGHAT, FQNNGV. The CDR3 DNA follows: TGTGCCAGCAGCGGGTTGACTAGCGGGAGCCGAAGCACAGATACGCAGTATTTT. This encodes CASSGLTSGSRSTDTQYF.

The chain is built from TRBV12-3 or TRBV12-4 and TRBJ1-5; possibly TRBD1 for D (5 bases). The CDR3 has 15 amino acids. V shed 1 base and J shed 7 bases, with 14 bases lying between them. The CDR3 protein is CASSLDAGPGQPQHF. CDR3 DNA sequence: TGTGCCAGCAGTTTAGATGCAGGGCCCGGCCAGCCCCAGCATTTT.

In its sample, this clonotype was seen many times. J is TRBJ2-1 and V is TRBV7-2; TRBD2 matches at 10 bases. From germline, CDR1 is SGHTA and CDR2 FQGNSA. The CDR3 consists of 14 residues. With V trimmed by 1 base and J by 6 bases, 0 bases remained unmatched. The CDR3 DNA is TGTGCCAGCAGCTTAGGGACTAGCGGCAATGAGCAGTTCTTC. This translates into CASSLGTSGNEQFF.

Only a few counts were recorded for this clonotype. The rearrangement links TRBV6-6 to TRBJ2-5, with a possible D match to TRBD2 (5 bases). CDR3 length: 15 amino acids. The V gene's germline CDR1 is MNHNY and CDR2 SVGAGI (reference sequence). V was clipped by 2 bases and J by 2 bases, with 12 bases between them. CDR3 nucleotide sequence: TGTGCCAGCAGTTACCCCTCGAGCGGACAAGAGACCCAGTACTTC. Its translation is CASSYPSSGQETQYF.

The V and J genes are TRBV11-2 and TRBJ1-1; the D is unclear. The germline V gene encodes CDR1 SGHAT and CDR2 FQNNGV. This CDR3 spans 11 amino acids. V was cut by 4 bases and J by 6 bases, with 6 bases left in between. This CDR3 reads CASSSFPEAFF. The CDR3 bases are TGTGCCAGCAGCTCCTTTCCTGAAGCTTTCTTT.

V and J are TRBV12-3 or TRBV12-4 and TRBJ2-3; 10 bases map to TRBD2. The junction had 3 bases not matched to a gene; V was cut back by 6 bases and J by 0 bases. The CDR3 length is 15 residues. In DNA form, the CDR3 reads TGTGCCAGCAGCCTACTAGCGGGGAGCACAGATACGCAGTATTTT. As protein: CASSLLAGSTDTQYF.

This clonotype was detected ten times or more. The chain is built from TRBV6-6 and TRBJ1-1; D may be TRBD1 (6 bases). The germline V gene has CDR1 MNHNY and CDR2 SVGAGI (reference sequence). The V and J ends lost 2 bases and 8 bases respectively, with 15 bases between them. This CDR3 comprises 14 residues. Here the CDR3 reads CASSYEWWGPEAFF. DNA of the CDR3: TGTGCCAGCAGTTACGAATGGTGGGGGCCAGAAGCTTTCTTT.

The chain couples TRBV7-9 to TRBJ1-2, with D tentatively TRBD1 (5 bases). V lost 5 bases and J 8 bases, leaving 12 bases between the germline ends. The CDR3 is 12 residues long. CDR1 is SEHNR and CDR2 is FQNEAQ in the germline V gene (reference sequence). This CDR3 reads CASSPGPGGYTF. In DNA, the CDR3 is TGTGCCAGCAGCCCGGGGCCGGGCGGCTACACCTTC.

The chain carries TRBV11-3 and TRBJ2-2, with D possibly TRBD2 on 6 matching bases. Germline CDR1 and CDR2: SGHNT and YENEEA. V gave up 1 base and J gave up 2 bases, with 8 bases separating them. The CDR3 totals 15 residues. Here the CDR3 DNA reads TGTGCCAGCAGCTTAGTGGGGACTAACACCGGGGAGCTGTTTTTT. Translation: CASSLVGTNTGELFF.

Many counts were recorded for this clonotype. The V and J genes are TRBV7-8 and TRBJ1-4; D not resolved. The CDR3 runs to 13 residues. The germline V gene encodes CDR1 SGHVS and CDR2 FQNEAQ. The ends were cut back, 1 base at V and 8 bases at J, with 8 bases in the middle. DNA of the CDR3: TGTGCCAGCAGCTTAGGACCGATGGAAAAACTGTTTTTT. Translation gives CASSLGPMEKLFF.

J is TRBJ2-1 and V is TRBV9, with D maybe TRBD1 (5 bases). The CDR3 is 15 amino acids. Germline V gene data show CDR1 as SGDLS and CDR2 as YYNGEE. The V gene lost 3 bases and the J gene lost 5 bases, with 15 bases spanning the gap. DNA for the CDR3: TGTGCCAGCAGCGAGTCCCAGGGTCCCAACAATGAGCAGTTCTTC. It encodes CASSESQGPNNEQFF.

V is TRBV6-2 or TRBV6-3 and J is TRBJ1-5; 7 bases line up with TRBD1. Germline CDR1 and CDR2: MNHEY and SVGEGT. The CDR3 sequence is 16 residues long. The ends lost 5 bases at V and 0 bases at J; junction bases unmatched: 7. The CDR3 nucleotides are TGTGCCAGCAGTGACAGGGAGTCGCATAGCAATCAGCCCCAGCATTTT. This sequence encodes CASSDRESHSNQPQHF.

This CDR3 is CASSIPNYSYNEQFF. The CDR3 DNA is TGTGCCAGTAGTATCCCGAATTACTCCTACAATGAGCAGTTCTTC. V and J are TRBV19 and TRBJ2-1; D gene uncertain. This CDR3 has 15 amino acids. V lost 3 bases to trimming and J lost 0 bases, with 9 bases between them. CDR1 and CDR2 from the germline V gene are LNHDA and SQIVND (reference sequence).

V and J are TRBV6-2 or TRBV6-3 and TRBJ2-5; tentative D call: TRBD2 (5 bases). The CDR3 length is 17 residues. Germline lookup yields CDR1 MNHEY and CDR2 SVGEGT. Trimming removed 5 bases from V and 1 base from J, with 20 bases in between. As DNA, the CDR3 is TGTGCCAGCAGTCGGTTCAAGAGAGCGGCCACCCAAGAGACCCAGTACTTC. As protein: CASSRFKRAATQETQYF.

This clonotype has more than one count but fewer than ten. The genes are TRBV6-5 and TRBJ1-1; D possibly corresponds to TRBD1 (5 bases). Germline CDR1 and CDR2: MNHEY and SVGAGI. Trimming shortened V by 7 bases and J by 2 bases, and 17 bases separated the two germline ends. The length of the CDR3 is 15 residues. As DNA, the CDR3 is TGTGCCAGCAAACTGACCGGGGCTCCTAACACTGAAGCTTTCTTT. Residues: CASKLTGAPNTEAFF.

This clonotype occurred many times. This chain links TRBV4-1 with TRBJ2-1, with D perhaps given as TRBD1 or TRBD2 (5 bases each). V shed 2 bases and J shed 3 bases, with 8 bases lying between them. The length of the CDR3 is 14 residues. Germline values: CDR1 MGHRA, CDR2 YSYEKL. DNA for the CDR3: TGCGCCAGCAGCCAATTGGGGGTCTACAATGAGCAGTTCTTC. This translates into CASSQLGVYNEQFF.

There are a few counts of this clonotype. The CDR3 nucleotides are TGTGCCAGCAGCGTCCGGGGAGGCACAGATACGCAGTATTTT. Protein product: CASSVRGGTDTQYF. This sequence joins TRBV7-3 and TRBJ2-3; D possibly corresponds to TRBD2 (5 bases). Trimming shortened V by 5 bases and J by 1 base, and 10 bases separated the two germline ends. The length of the CDR3 is 14 residues. Germline V gene lookup returns CDR1 SGHTA and CDR2 FQGTGA.

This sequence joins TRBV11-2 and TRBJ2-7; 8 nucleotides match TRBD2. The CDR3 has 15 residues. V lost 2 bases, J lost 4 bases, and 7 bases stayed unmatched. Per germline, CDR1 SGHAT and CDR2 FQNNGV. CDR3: CASSLWERESYEQYF. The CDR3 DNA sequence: TGTGCCAGCAGCTTATGGGAGCGGGAGTCGTACGAGCAGTACTTC.

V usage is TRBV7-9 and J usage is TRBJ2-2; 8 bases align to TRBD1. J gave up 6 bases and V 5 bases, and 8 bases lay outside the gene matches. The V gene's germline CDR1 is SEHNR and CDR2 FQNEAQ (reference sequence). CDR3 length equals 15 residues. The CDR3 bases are TGTGCCAGCAGCCAGAGACAGGGGTATTCCGGGGAGCTGTTTTTT. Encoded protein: CASSQRQGYSGELFF.

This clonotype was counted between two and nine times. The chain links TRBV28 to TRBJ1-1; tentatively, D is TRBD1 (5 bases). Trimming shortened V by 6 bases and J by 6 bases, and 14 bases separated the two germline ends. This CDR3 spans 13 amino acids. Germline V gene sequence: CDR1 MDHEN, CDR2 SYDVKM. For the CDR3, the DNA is TGTGCCAGCAGCGCGGGGGGGAGCCCTGAAGCTTTCTTT. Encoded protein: CASSAGGSPEAFF.

The CDR3 bases are TGTGCCAGCGTGGAAGGGGGATATGAAGCTTTCTTT. Protein sequence: CASVEGGYEAFF. This rearrangement joins TRBV2 to TRBJ1-1; D is perhaps TRBD1 (6 bases). Germline loops: CDR1 SNHLY, CDR2 FYNNEI. V was cut by 8 bases and J by 7 bases, with 14 bases left in between. The CDR3 sequence is 12 residues long.

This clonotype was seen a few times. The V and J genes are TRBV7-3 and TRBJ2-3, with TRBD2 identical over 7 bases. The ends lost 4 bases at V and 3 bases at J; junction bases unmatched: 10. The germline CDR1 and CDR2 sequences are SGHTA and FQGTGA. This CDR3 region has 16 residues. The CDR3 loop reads CASSSTPGGLTDTQYF. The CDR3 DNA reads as TGTGCCAGCAGCTCCACCCCCGGGGGGTTAACAGATACGCAGTATTTT. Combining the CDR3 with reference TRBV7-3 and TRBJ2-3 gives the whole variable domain GAGVSQTPSNKVTEKGKYVELRCDPISGHTALYWYRQSLGQGPEFLIYFQGTGAADDSGLPNDRFFAVRPEGSVSTLKIQRTERGDSAVYLCASSSTPGGLTDTQYFGPGTRLTVL.